This TCR beta chain was retrieved from a study of blood T cell repertoires in COVID-19. Study-wide context: The United States, Italy and Spain supplied acute and convalescent COVID-19 samples. Nucleic acid was either cDNA or gDNA, and it came from T cells, B-cell-depleted T cells, or PBMCs.

V was shortened by 3 bases and J by 4 bases, with 15 bases between the two germline ends. In germline, CDR1 is PRHDT, CDR2 FYEKMQ (reference sequence). This CDR3 region has 15 residues. Per the original methods: Reference gene primer amplification in the assay estimated nucleated cell counts. Repertoires were generated with immunoSEQ multiplex PCR, while TCRdb's copy carries only in-frame clones and drops some. That table is the source of V, J and clone size, and D and trimming were worked out from the DNA. The sample holds 55,000 to 75,000 clones, approximately 78% seen once. The chain links TRBV13 to TRBJ2-5, with D perhaps matching TRBD1 (6 bases). The specimen sequenced was peripheral blood. The clonotype originates from a man aged 80 or over with acute or convalescent COVID-19. The CDR3 loop is CASSLKQGRVETQYF. DNA for the CDR3: TGTGCCAGCAGCTTGAAACAGGGAAGGGTAGAGACCCAGTACTTC. Full variable domain (missing parts from reference TRBV13 and TRBJ2-5): AAGVIQSPRHLIKEKRETATLKCYPIPRHDTVYWYQQGPGQDPQFLISFYEKMQSDKGSIPDRFSAQQFSDYHSELNMSSLELGDSALYFCASSLKQGRVETQYFGPGTRLLVL.